This TCR beta chain came from a study of blood T cell repertoires in COVID-19. Study summary: PBMCs, B-cell-depleted T cells, or T cells provided the cDNA or gDNA that made up the material.

Profiling relied on immunoSEQ multiplex PCR, and the TCRdb table lists in-frame clones only, not all of them. The sample carries some 120,000 clones, just over 85% recorded once. Trimming left V 1 base short and J 4 bases short, with 11 bases between. The germline gives CDR1 MGHRA, CDR2 YSYEKL. This CDR3 is built from 15 residues. The chain links TRBV4-1 to TRBJ1-5, with D possibly matching TRBD1 (5 bases). The sequence was collected from a woman between 50 and 59 years old with active or convalescent COVID-19. Sequenced sample: peripheral blood. CDR3 region: CASSQARVPNQPQHF. In DNA form, the CDR3 reads TGCGCCAGCAGCCAAGCCAGGGTTCCTAATCAGCCCCAGCATTTT.